The clone carrying this T cell receptor (beta chain) has ten or more counts. Its antigen is undetermined. The entry originates in a study of breast tumors, draining lymph nodes, adjacent tissues. TCRdb called the multiplex PCR reads again in MiXCR, with one record for every CDR3 protein. Of about 170,000 distinct CDR3 sequences listed, 30% to 35% were seen once; the top ten hold about 4.1%. Whole-study results and caveats: The data were judged consistent with most tumor T cells coming from lymph node and expanding in tumor.

This CDR3 is 18 amino acids long. V shed 2 bases and J 1 base; nucleotides not matched to a gene: 12. The germline CDR1 and CDR2 sequences are SGHRS and YFSETQ. Breast cancer patients provided tissue from their axillary draining lymph nodes. Material for sequencing was axillary lymph node tissue. The sequence came from a female donor with breast cancer. Some clones in this sample may be carry-over from other donors' samples. The chain has TRBV5-1 and TRBJ2-3; the match to TRBD2 covers 8 bases. The DNA for the CDR3 is TGCGCCAGCAGCTTTAAACTGGGGGCAGCGGGGGGCACAGATACGCAGTATTTT. Its protein is CASSFKLGAAGGTDTQYF.